These T cell receptor beta chains were read from a single sample in a study of beta chain features in type 1 diabetes. This table comes from immunoSEQ multiplex PCR, and its TCRdb copy is limited to in-frame clones, with some not included. The sample lists under 300,000 clones, approximately 8.1% seen once, with more than 1% in the top ten. Sequenced input: central memory CD4+ T cells from blood. The receptors originated from a young woman in good health. Each CDR3 is given with its conserved first and last residue. The order of the fields is V gene, D gene, clone size, J gene, CDR3 protein, CDR3 DNA. A D gene is named only where the DNA matches it firmly. Size is stated for part of the rows, as once, few or many counts, or as a class when the clone is expanded.

TRBV4-1	NA	NA	TRBJ1-2	CASSQGDGRHGYTF	TGCGCCAGCAGCCAGGGCGACGGACGACATGGCTACACCTTC
TRBV5-1	NA	NA	TRBJ2-3	CASRGLVGTDTQYF	TGCGCCAGCAGGGGGCTGGTGGGCACAGATACGCAGTATTTT
TRBV20-1	NA	NA	TRBJ2-3	CSPSLVDTQYF	TGCAGTCCGAGTTTGGTAGATACGCAGTATTTT
TRBV6-5	TRBD2	few	TRBJ2-5	CASSPGLGQETQYF	TGTGCCAGCAGCCCGGGACTAGGCCAAGAGACCCAGTACTTC
TRBV5-1	NA	NA	TRBJ2-1	CASSLAEGPKYYNEQFF	TGCGCCAGCAGCTTGGCCGAAGGGCCGAAGTATTACAATGAGCAGTTCTTC
TRBV25-1	TRBD1	NA	TRBJ1-4	CASSEWGWGQKENEKLFF	TGTGCCAGCAGTGAATGGGGGTGGGGACAGAAAGAAAATGAAAAACTGTTTTTT
TRBV10-3	NA	NA	TRBJ1-6	CAIQGFNSPLHF	TGTGCCATCCAGGGGTTCAATTCACCCCTCCACTTT
TRBV7-2	NA	NA	TRBJ2-3	CASSLPNPGSVDTQYF	TGTGCCAGCAGCCTACCGAATCCGGGATCGGTAGATACGCAGTATTTT
TRBV18	NA	few	TRBJ2-3	CASSRQGGSTDTQYF	TGTGCCAGCTCACGACAGGGAGGTAGCACAGATACGCAGTATTTT
TRBV4-2	NA	few	TRBJ2-5	CASSHKSRGGIQETQYF	TGTGCCAGCAGCCATAAGTCGAGGGGGGGCATCCAAGAGACCCAGTACTTC
TRBV11-3	NA	few	TRBJ2-1	CASSFRVNEQFF	TGTGCCAGCAGCTTTAGAGTTAATGAGCAGTTCTTC
TRBV25-1	TRBD1	few	TRBJ1-2	CASSGIRQGAAGYTF	TGTGCCAGCAGTGGAATCCGACAGGGAGCTGCCGGCTACACCTTC
TRBV7-7	TRBD2	NA	TRBJ2-5	CASSLSGREEETQYF	TGTGCCAGCAGCTTAAGTGGGAGGGAGGAAGAGACCCAGTACTTC
TRBV29-1	NA	few	TRBJ1-1	CSSGRDSSNTEAFF	TGCAGCTCGGGGCGCGACAGCTCGAACACTGAAGCTTTCTTT
TRBV29-1	NA	NA	TRBJ2-1	CSVDSQRGYNEQFF	TGCAGCGTTGACTCCCAGAGGGGCTACAATGAGCAGTTCTTC
TRBV7-3	NA	few	TRBJ2-3	CASSLESRGDTQYF	TGTGCCAGCAGCTTAGAGTCCAGGGGAGATACGCAGTATTTT
TRBV9	NA	few	TRBJ2-3	CASSVGRGPSVTDTQYF	TGTGCCAGCAGCGTAGGGCGGGGCCCATCTGTCACAGATACGCAGTATTTT
TRBV7-2	TRBD2	few	TRBJ2-3	CASSLQAGPDTQYF	TGTGCCAGCAGCTTACAAGCGGGGCCAGATACGCAGTATTTT
TRBV11-2	NA	NA	TRBJ2-2	CASSRIRGRHTGELFF	TGTGCCAGCAGCCGTATCAGGGGACGCCACACCGGGGAGCTGTTTTTT
TRBV28	NA	NA	TRBJ1-5	CASSFPTGQYQPQHF	TGTGCCAGCAGTTTCCCGACAGGTCAATACCAGCCCCAGCATTTT
TRBV11-3	NA	NA	TRBJ2-3	CASSFRGAQDTQYF	TGTGCCAGCAGCTTTAGAGGGGCCCAAGATACGCAGTATTTT
TRBV4-1	NA	few	TRBJ2-3	CASSQEWGAGTDTQYF	TGCGCCAGCAGCCAAGAATGGGGGGCAGGAACAGATACGCAGTATTTT
TRBV7-9	NA	few	TRBJ2-5	CASSQGQGGETQYF	TGTGCCAGCAGCCAGGGGCAGGGAGGGGAGACCCAGTACTTC
TRBV14	TRBD2	few	TRBJ2-1	CASSLRTSGTYGLSSYNEQFF	TGTGCCAGCAGCCTACGGACTAGCGGGACTTATGGGCTTAGCTCCTACAATGAGCAGTTCTTC
TRBV7-2	TRBD1	NA	TRBJ1-2	CASSDPSTGGAGYTF	TGTGCCAGCAGCGACCCCTCAACAGGGGGCGCTGGCTACACCTTC
TRBV5-1	TRBD2	NA	TRBJ2-3	CASSLGTSGLTDTQYF	TGCGCCAGCAGCTTGGGGACTAGCGGACTCACAGATACGCAGTATTTT
TRBV6-5	TRBD1	few	TRBJ1-4	CASSVTGTNEKLFF	TGTGCCAGCAGTGTGACAGGGACTAATGAAAAACTGTTTTTT